This T cell receptor beta chain was identified in a study of CD8 T cells in ankylosing spondylitis. This clonotype was detected a few times. In TCRdb, the 5' RACE reads were re-called with MiXCR into one record per CDR3 protein. Of about 250,000 distinct CDR3 sequences listed, 20% to 30% are singletons. Deletions cut 5 bases from V and 1 base from J, with 14 bases between. The germline gives CDR1 DFQATT, CDR2 SNEGSKA (reference sequence). The CDR3 totals 14 residues. The source material was blood, either unsorted or a sorted T cell fraction (not recorded which). The chain carries TRBV20-1 and TRBJ2-5, with D unclear. The sequence was collected from a male donor with ankylosing spondylitis or in good health (not recorded which). For the CDR3, the DNA is TGCAGTGCTGTCGGGTCGGCGACCCAAGAGACCCAGTACTTC. This sequence encodes CSAVGSATQETQYF.